The clone carrying this T cell receptor beta chain was seen many times. Method: immunoSEQ multiplex PCR; TCRdb's copy keeps in-frame clones and lacks some. The sample includes 30,000 to 45,000 clones, approximately 80% of them seen just once. This CDR3 region has 15 residues. The germline V gene has CDR1 SGHTA and CDR2 FQGNSA. The sample comes from a study of OX40 agonist ivuxolimab in advanced cancers. V is TRBV7-2 and J is TRBJ1-2, with TRBD1 matching 7 bases. This TCR came from an adult with an advanced solid tumor such as melanoma, head and neck, liver or kidney cancer. Sample: CD4+ or CD8+ T cells sorted from blood, taken in a trial of the OX40 agonist ivuxolimab. CDR3: CAIRDSSQSNYGYTF. In nucleotides, the CDR3 is TGTGCTATACGGGACAGCTCCCAGTCGAACTATGGCTACACCTTC. The full variable domain, in which reference TRBV7-2 and TRBJ1-2 provide the parts outside the CDR3, is GAGVSQSPSNKVTEKGKDVELRCDPISGHTALYWYRQSLGQGLEFLIYFQGNSAPDKSGLPSDRFSAERTGGSVSTLTIQRTQQEDSAVYLCAIRDSSQSNYGYTFGSGTRLTVV.